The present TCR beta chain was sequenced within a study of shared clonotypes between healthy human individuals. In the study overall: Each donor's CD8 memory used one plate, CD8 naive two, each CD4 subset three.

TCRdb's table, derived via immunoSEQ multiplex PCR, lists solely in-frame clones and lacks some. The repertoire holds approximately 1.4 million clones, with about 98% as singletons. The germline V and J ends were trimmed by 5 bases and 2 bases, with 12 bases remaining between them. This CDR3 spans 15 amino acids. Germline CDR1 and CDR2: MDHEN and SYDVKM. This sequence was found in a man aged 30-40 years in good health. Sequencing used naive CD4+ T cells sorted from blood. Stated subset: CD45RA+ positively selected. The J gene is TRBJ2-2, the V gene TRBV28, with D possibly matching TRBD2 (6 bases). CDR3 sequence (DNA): TGTGCCAGCAGTCCGGGACTTAGTAACACCGGGGAGCTGTTTTTT. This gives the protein CASSPGLSNTGELFF.